The present entry profiles one T cell receptor (beta chain) with its context. The sample comes from a study of control samples from healthy donors and cancer patients. Sequencing used immunoSEQ multiplex PCR; TCRdb keeps in-frame clones, though not all of them. The table lists 130,000 to 150,000 clones, about 93% of them singletons. The V gene lost 6 bases and the J gene lost 1 base, with 14 bases spanning the gap. The CDR3 runs 15 residues. CDR1 is MNHEY, CDR2 SVGEGT, per germline. The clonotype comes from a man between 60 and 75 years old with colorectal cancer. Sequencing was carried out using PBMCs. The chain employs TRBV6-2 or TRBV6-3 and TRBJ2-3, with D possibly matching TRBD1 (6 bases). The CDR3 here is CASSKVGAGTDTQYF. CDR3 DNA sequence: TGTGCCAGCAGCAAAGTGGGGGCCGGCACAGATACGCAGTATTTT.